A single sample is the source of the 17 T cell receptor beta chains below, sequenced in a study of metastatic and nonmetastatic thyroid tumors. TCRdb called clones again from the PCR reads with MiXCR. Seen here are about 35,000 clones, 25% to 30% observed once, and the top ten hold almost 8%. No patient received treatment before thyroid surgery. Input material: blood. Source of these receptors: a female donor with papillary thyroid cancer or a benign thyroid nodule (not recorded which). Some clones in this sample may be carry-over from other donors' samples.

This clone is labeled medium-sized. V and J are TRBV12-3 or TRBV12-4 and TRBJ2-1; 13 bases map to TRBD2. Trimming cost V 6 bases and J 6 bases; bases outside gene matches: 5. The length of the CDR3 is 15 residues. The CDR3 coding sequence is TGTGCCAGCAGCAAACGACTAGCGGGAGGCAATGAGCAGTTCTTC. Residues: CASSKRLAGGNEQFF.

This clone occurred many times. CDR3 region: CSVATNSYEQYF. The CDR3 bases are TGCAGTGTCGCGACAAACTCCTACGAGCAGTACTTC. The chain is built from TRBV20-1 and TRBJ2-7; no reliable D call. V was trimmed by 7 bases and J by 0 bases, leaving 10 bases between them. This CDR3 contains 12 residues. Germline CDR1 is DFQATT and CDR2 is SNEGSKA (reference sequence).

Only a few counts were recorded for this clone. The rearrangement links TRBV5-1 to TRBJ1-1, with TRBD1 identical over 9 bases. Germline values: CDR1 SGHRS, CDR2 YFSETQ. With V trimmed by 3 bases and J by 13 bases, 13 bases remained unmatched. The length of the CDR3 is 14 residues. The CDR3 bases are TGCGCCAGCAGCTCGGGACAGGGTGACACTGATGGTTTCTTT. Translating gives CASSSGQGDTDGFF.

At least ten counts were recorded for this clone. The V and J genes are TRBV19 and TRBJ2-1; 12 bases match TRBD2. After removal of 3 bases from V and 3 bases from J, the junction contained 0 bases not matched to a gene. CDR1 is LNHDA and CDR2 is SQIVND in the germline V gene (reference sequence). This CDR3 contains 15 residues. DNA of the CDR3: TGTGCCAGTAGTATGACTAGCGGGGGCTACAATGAGCAGTTCTTC. It encodes CASSMTSGGYNEQFF.

About this clone itself: At one of its ends the junction is not consistent with the germline gene, which may arise from a read error. The genes are TRBV6-1 and TRBJ2-1, with D unclear. The CDR3 is made up of 14 amino acids. Germline assignment: CDR1 MNHNS and CDR2 SASEGT. The CDR3 reads CASSGLPLYNEHFF. In DNA form, the CDR3 reads TGTGCCAGCAGCGGCCTACCCCTATACAATGAGCATTTCTTC.

This clone appeared many times. The V gene is TRBV6-4, the J gene TRBJ2-6; D is undetermined. The CDR3 has 16 amino acids. V was pared by 0 bases and J by 0 bases, with 6 bases between. CDR1 is MRHNA, CDR2 SNTAGT, per germline. The CDR3 nucleotides read TGTGCCAGCAGTGACTCTGGGGACTCTGGGGCCAACGTCCTGACTTTC. Translated, it gives CASSDSGDSGANVLTF.

The sample holds many counts of this clone. The chain recombines TRBV3-1 with TRBJ1-3; D not resolved. V lost 1 base and J lost 0, with 10 bases in between. The V gene's germline CDR1 is LGHDT and CDR2 YNNKEL (reference sequence). This CDR3 has 16 residues. The CDR3 sequence: CASSQATQSSGNTIYF. CDR3 nucleotides: TGTGCCAGCAGCCAAGCTACACAGAGCTCTGGAAACACCATATATTTT. The entire variable domain, with the rest obtained from reference TRBV3-1 and TRBJ1-3, is as follows: DTAVSQTPKYLVTQMGNDKSIKCEQNLGHDTMYWYKQDSKKFLKIMFSYNNKELIINETVPNRFSPKSPDKAHLNLHINSLELGDSAVYFCASSQATQSSGNTIYFGEGSWLTVV.

This clone was recorded many times. This sample includes further DNA sequences coding for the same CDR3. J is TRBJ2-5 and V is TRBV15, with D unresolved. CDR1 LNHNV and CDR2 YYDKDF come from the germline V gene (reference sequence). This CDR3 spans 15 amino acids. V lost 0 bases to trimming and J lost 5 bases, with 13 bases between them. In nucleotides, the CDR3 is TGTGCCACCAGCAGAGACCCGTCGCCCCGGGAGACCCAGTACTTC. Amino acid sequence: CATSRDPSPRETQYF.

The chain combines TRBV15 with TRBJ2-4; D call uncertain. CDR3 length: 8 residues. Trimming removed 10 bases at V and 5 bases at J, with 0 bases between. Germline CDR1 and CDR2: LNHNV and YYDKDF (reference sequence). CDR3 sequence: CAKNIQYF. The CDR3 bases are TGTGCCAAAAACATTCAGTACTTC.

This clone appeared many times. The gene calls are TRBV2 and TRBJ1-3; D remains unclear. V lost 8 bases to trimming and J lost 15 bases, with 23 bases between them. The CDR3 contains 13 residues. From germline, CDR1 is SNHLY and CDR2 FYNNEI. The CDR3 DNA reads TGTGCCAGCGACCATCCCTCTCTGGAAACACCATATTTT. It codes for CASDHPSLETPYF.

In its sample, this clone was seen a few times. The gene calls are TRBV11-2 and TRBJ2-7, with D maybe TRBD2 (6 bases). CDR3 length: 12 amino acids. The V gene's germline CDR1 is SGHAT and CDR2 FQNNGV. The V end lost 6 bases, the J end lost 3 bases, and 9 bases lay between the germline ends. CDR3: CASSGTFYEQYF. The CDR3 nucleotides are TGTGCCAGCAGTGGGACTTTCTACGAGCAGTACTTC. Full variable domain (remainder filled in from reference TRBV11-2 and TRBJ2-7): EAGVAQSPRYKIIEKRQSVAFWCNPISGHATLYWYQQILGQGPKLLIQFQNNGVVDDSQLPKDRFSAERLKGVDSTLKIQPAKLEDSAVYLCASSGTFYEQYFGPGTRLTVT.

On this clone itself: An end of the junction does not agree with germline; a read error may underlie this. This chain uses TRBV4-1 with TRBJ1-2; D unresolved. This CDR3 comprises 14 residues. CDR1 and CDR2 (germline): MGHRA, YSYEKL. In DNA form, the CDR3 reads TGCGCCAGCAGCCAAGATTTTGGTGGGTATGACTACACCTTC. Amino acids: CASSQDFGGYDYTF.

This clone is classed as medium-sized. The chain has TRBV6-1 and TRBJ1-1; unclear D gene. Germline values: CDR1 MNHNS, CDR2 SASEGT. CDR3 length: 10 amino acids. Trimming shortened V by 0 bases and J by 7 bases, and 0 bases separated the two germline ends. The CDR3 nucleotides read TGTGCCAGCAGTGAAGCTGAAGCTTTCTTT. The encoded protein is CASSEAEAFF.

This clone was found many times. V gene TRBV20-1 combines with J gene TRBJ1-1; TRBD1 aligns across 7 bases. V was clipped by 6 bases and J by 1 base; unmatched bases: 8. Germline assignment: CDR1 DFQATT and CDR2 SNEGSKA (reference sequence). The CDR3 runs 14 residues. In nucleotides, the CDR3 is TGCAGTGCCCAGCCGGGACAGCAGAACACTGAAGCTTTCTTT. Protein sequence: CSAQPGQQNTEAFF.

This clone is labeled as medium-sized. The genes are TRBV6-1 and TRBJ2-7; TRBD2 matches 7 bases. CDR1 and CDR2 (germline): MNHNS, SASEGT. The V segment lost 5 bases and the J segment 5 bases; nucleotides outside the gene matches: 9. The CDR3 has 14 residues. The CDR3 region has the DNA TGTGCCAGCAGTTTAGACCGGGGGGTGGACGAGCAGTACTTC. Encoded protein: CASSLDRGVDEQYF.

This clone was seen a single time. V is TRBV18 and J is TRBJ1-1, with 8 bases matching TRBD1. V was clipped by 8 bases and J by 1 base; unmatched bases: 15. Per germline, CDR1 KGHSH and CDR2 LQKENI. CDR3 size: 17 residues. CDR3 sequence: CASKPSRQGSRNTEAFF. Written as DNA, the CDR3 is TGTGCCAGCAAACCCTCTCGACAGGGGAGTCGGAACACTGAAGCTTTCTTT.

This clone turned up a few times. Given the absence of the conserved phenylalanine or tryptophan at the CDR3 end, a read error is likely. The V gene is TRBV24-1, the J gene TRBJ2-5, with unresolved D. Per germline, CDR1 KGHDR and CDR2 SFDVKD. This CDR3 contains 15 residues. Trimming left V 2 bases short and J 4 bases short, with 13 bases between. The CDR3 protein is CATSDSGHSRETQYL. The DNA of the CDR3 is TGTGCCACCAGTGATTCGGGTCATTCGAGAGAGACCCAGTACTTA.